The rows below give T cell receptor beta chains drawn from one sample of a study of cytomegalovirus exposure and HLA in healthy donors. Sequencing was performed with immunoSEQ multiplex PCR; in TCRdb, only in-frame clones are kept and a portion is missing. The sample consists of about 120,000 clones, roughly 70% of them appearing once. The sequenced material came from PBMCs. These receptors were collected from a woman aged 40 to 50 in good health and CMV-seropositive. The CDR3 runs from the conserved cysteine through the conserved F or W. The D gene is left open where the match is weak. Clone size appears in some rows only: once, few, many, or a class for an expanded clone.

clone size,V gene,D gene,J gene,CDR3 DNA,CDR3 protein
.,TRBV5-6,.,TRBJ1-3,TGTGCCAGCAGCTTTCCAGGGGCATCGATAAACACCATATATTTT,CASSFPGASINTIYF
.,TRBV5-4,.,TRBJ1-2,TGTGCCAGCAGCTTCCCACTAGACTATGGCTACACCTTC,CASSFPLDYGYTF
.,TRBV21-1,.,TRBJ2-7,TGTGCCAGCAGCACTAGGACTAGCGGGGTCCGGGTCGTCTACGAGCAGTACTTC,CASSTRTSGVRVVYEQYF
.,TRBV2,TRBD2,TRBJ2-1,TGTGCCAGCAGGTCCCGTTTCTTAGCGGGGGATTACAATGAGCAGTTCTTC,CASRSRFLAGDYNEQFF
once,TRBV9,TRBD1,TRBJ2-6,TGTGCCAGCAGCGCAGGGGGAGCCAACGTCCTGACTTTC,CASSAGGANVLTF
.,TRBV6-5,TRBD2,TRBJ2-5,TGTGCCAGCAGTTACTCGTGGCGGGAGGGGCAGACCCAGTACTTC,CASSYSWREGQTQYF
.,TRBV6-1,.,TRBJ1-6,TGTGCCAGCAGTGAAGTCCTGGGACTCGGCAATTCACCCCTCCACTTT,CASSEVLGLGNSPLHF
once,TRBV7-9,.,TRBJ1-3,TGTGCCAGCAGCTTACTCGGGGTATCTGGAAACACCATATATTTT,CASSLLGVSGNTIYF
.,TRBV6-5,TRBD1,TRBJ1-2,TGTGCCAGCAGTTCGACAGGGAACTATGGCTACACCTTC,CASSSTGNYGYTF
.,TRBV25-1,TRBD1,TRBJ2-3,TGTGCCAGCAAACCTTCACCGGGACAGGGATCGGATACGCAGTATTTT,CASKPSPGQGSDTQYF
once,TRBV27,.,TRBJ2-1,TGTGCCAGCAGTTTATTAAGCGGGTCTCACAATGAGCAGTTCTTC,CASSLLSGSHNEQFF
.,TRBV4-2,.,TRBJ2-1,TGTGCCAGCAGCCTCAGCGAACAGGGCCCCTACAATGAGCAGTTCTTC,CASSLSEQGPYNEQFF
.,TRBV6-5,TRBD2,TRBJ2-1,TGTGCCAGCAGTTCCATAGCGGGGGACTACAATGAGCAGTTCTTC,CASSSIAGDYNEQFF
few,TRBV4-2,TRBD2,TRBJ2-7,TGTGCCAGCAGCCAAGAAAGACTAGCCCTCGAGCAGTACTTC,CASSQERLALEQYF
few,TRBV6-5,TRBD1,TRBJ1-2,TGTGCCAGCAGTCGGGACAGTAACTATGGCTACACCTTC,CASSRDSNYGYTF
.,TRBV6-1,.,TRBJ1-1,TGTGCCAGCTGGGGTGTCCGGGAGAGACGGACTGAAGCTTTCTTT,CASWGVRERRTEAFF
.,TRBV6-5,.,TRBJ2-1,TGTGCCAGCAGTTACGGACTAGGGGGTTACAATGAGCAGTTCTTC,CASSYGLGGYNEQFF
.,TRBV30,TRBD1,TRBJ1-6,TGTGCCTGGACCGGGACAGGGGATTCACCCCTCCACTTT,CAWTGTGDSPLHF
.,TRBV11-2,TRBD2,TRBJ2-7,TGTGCCAGCAGCTTCCGAGCGGGGGGCCGCTACGAGCAGTACTTC,CASSFRAGGRYEQYF
few,TRBV10-3,.,TRBJ1-5,TGTGCCATCAGTGAGTCCGCCAGGGTCAATCAGCCCCAGCATTTT,CAISESARVNQPQHF
.,TRBV7-2,TRBD1,TRBJ2-7,TGTGCCAGCAGCCCCCCCCCGGGGACAGGGGCCGAGCAGTACTTC,CASSPPPGTGAEQYF
.,TRBV4-2,.,TRBJ1-1,TGTGCCAGCAGCCAAGATTGGACTGGGACACTAGATGAAGCTTTCTTT,CASSQDWTGTLDEAFF
.,TRBV19,.,TRBJ2-7,TGTGCCAGTAGTTCTGGACAGTCCTACGAGCAGTACTTC,CASSSGQSYEQYF
.,TRBV6-5,TRBD1,TRBJ1-1,TGTGCCAGCAGTTTCCGTCCCGGGACAGGGGAATACGCTTTCTTT,CASSFRPGTGEYAFF
.,TRBV29-1,.,TRBJ1-3,TGCAGCGTTGCATCTGGAAACACCATATATTTT,CSVASGNTIYF
few,TRBV11-3,.,TRBJ2-2,TGTGCCAGCAGCTTAGGTCCCTCCGGGGAGCTGTTTTTT,CASSLGPSGELFF
few,TRBV6-6,.,TRBJ1-1,TGTGCCAGCAAAAACCGGGGGGCGCCGAACACTGAAGCTTTCTTT,CASKNRGAPNTEAFF
.,TRBV30,.,TRBJ1-2,TGTGCCTGGAGTGTACGCGGGGCCTATGGCTACACCTTC,CAWSVRGAYGYTF
.,TRBV7-6,.,TRBJ1-3,TGTGCCAGCAGCTTCCTAGCGGACTCTGGAAACACCATATATTTT,CASSFLADSGNTIYF
.,TRBV4-1,TRBD1,TRBJ1-2,TGCGCCAGCAGCCAAGATATGGACAGGGGGTTGGTTTACTATGGCTACACCTTC,CASSQDMDRGLVYYGYTF
once,TRBV11-3,.,TRBJ2-1,TGTGCCAGCAGCTTGAACAGGGATTGGCAGTTCTTC,CASSLNRDWQFF
.,TRBV28,.,TRBJ1-5,TGTGCCAGCAGTGTGACAAGGGGTAGCCCCAATCAGCCCCAGCATTTT,CASSVTRGSPNQPQHF
.,TRBV27,.,TRBJ1-6,TGTGCCAGCAGTTCCCCTGGGGGGGCGAACTCACCCCTCCACTTT,CASSSPGGANSPLHF
.,TRBV29-1,TRBD2,TRBJ2-1,TGCAGCGTCGTGAGACTAGCGGCTTTTAATGAGCAGTTCTTC,CSVVRLAAFNEQFF
.,TRBV30,TRBD2,TRBJ2-1,TGTGCCTCCTACGGGGGGGGCTACAATGAGCAGTTCTTC,CASYGGGYNEQFF
.,TRBV7-2,TRBD2,TRBJ2-7,TGTGCCAGCAGTCAGGGACTAGCGGGAACCTACGAGCAGTACTTC,CASSQGLAGTYEQYF
.,TRBV5-1,TRBD2,TRBJ2-1,TGCGCCAGCAGCTTATTCGGGGGGGGCTACTACAATGAGCAGTTCTTC,CASSLFGGGYYNEQFF
many,TRBV5-1,.,TRBJ1-2,TGCGCCAGCAGCCAAGAAGAGGGAAGGGTTTATGGCTACACCTTC,CASSQEEGRVYGYTF
few,TRBV4-1,TRBD2,TRBJ2-5,TGCGCCAGCAGCCAAGATTTTGCGGGAGCCCAAGAGACCCAGTACTTC,CASSQDFAGAQETQYF
.,TRBV7-9,.,TRBJ2-7,TGTGCCAGCAGCCTAGACCCCCCCACTGGCTACGAGCAGTACTTC,CASSLDPPTGYEQYF
.,TRBV7-3,TRBD1,TRBJ2-2,TGTGCCAGCAGAAAAGGGGGCAACACCGGGGAGCTGTTTTTT,CASRKGGNTGELFF
.,TRBV7-9,.,TRBJ1-2,TGTGCTAGCAGCTTAAATTCGGGGAGGAGGGGCTATGGCTACACCTTC,CASSLNSGRRGYGYTF
.,TRBV4-1,.,TRBJ2-1,TGCGCCAGCAGCCCCGTGGGGCAAGGGGGTAACAATGAGCAGTTCTTC,CASSPVGQGGNNEQFF
.,TRBV6-1,TRBD1,TRBJ1-5,TGTGCCAGCAGGAAACAGGGGGTCCATCAGCCCCAGCATTTT,CASRKQGVHQPQHF
once,TRBV5-4,TRBD1,TRBJ2-7,TGTGCCAGCAGCCGGGACAGGTACGAGCAGTACTTC,CASSRDRYEQYF
once,TRBV20-1,.,TRBJ1-3,TGCAGTGCTCTGGACAGACAAACCATATATTTT,CSALDRQTIYF
many,TRBV15,.,TRBJ2-7,TGTGCCACCAGCAGGGGGAGACCGCAAGAGCAGTACTTC,CATSRGRPQEQYF